The sequence of this T cell receptor (beta chain) was determined in a study of Ad26.COV2.S vaccination and SARS-CoV-2 variants. On this clone: What it recognizes is unknown.

Profiling relied on immunoSEQ multiplex PCR, and the TCRdb table lists in-frame clones only, not all of them. Seen here are about 350,000 clones, about 87% observed once, and the top ten hold 6.4%. Treatment in this sample: roughly 18 received Ad26.COV2.S at low or high dose, single or two shots; roughly 5 received placebo; per-sample allocation not given. Samples came from day 63 after the first vaccine or placebo injection. Germline assignment: CDR1 KGHDR and CDR2 SFDVKD. V was cut by 12 bases and J by 4 bases, with 17 bases left in between. The CDR3 runs to 13 residues. Broader study findings: The placebo group had lower spike-specific TCR breadth than the vaccine recipients did. Vaccine and placebo recipients had comparable breadth of non-spike TCRs. Spike-specific CD8+ and CD4+ T cell responses reportedly showed substantial breadth after vaccination.

The V call is TRBV24-1, the J call TRBJ1-1; no definite D call. The clonotype was recovered from a person aged 18 to 59 who received the Ad26.COV2.S COVID-19 vaccine or a placebo. Specimen: peripheral blood, collected in a trial of Ad26.COV2.S vaccine versus placebo. This chain's CDR3 is CASPSTPGTEAFF. The CDR3 nucleotides read TGTGCCTCCCCCAGCACCCCGGGCACTGAAGCTTTCTTT.